Described below is a single TCR beta chain sequence and its context. The PCR ran on 60 Vbeta and 13 Jbeta primers. Assay: immunoSEQ multiplex PCR; the TCRdb copy retains only in-frame clones and omits some. Of 100,000 or so clones in the sample, nearly 15% were seen once. This CDR3 comprises 11 residues. Per the germline V gene, CDR1 is MNHNY and CDR2 is SVGAGI (reference sequence). The V end lost 8 bases, the J end lost 5 bases, and 10 bases lay between the germline ends. The sample belongs to a study of cytomegalovirus exposure and HLA in healthy donors. Study context: As released early, the data held about 85 million unique TCRs from HLA-typed donors.

This chain connects TRBV6-6 to TRBJ2-7; the D is unclear. This receptor was obtained from a female donor in good health and CMV-seronegative. The sample comprised PBMCs. The chain's CDR3 is CASRIGDEQYF. Here the CDR3 DNA reads TGTGCCAGCCGGATAGGAGACGAGCAGTACTTC.